The TCR beta chain under discussion was sequenced for a study of beta chain features in type 1 diabetes. As every portion of the isolated RNA was reverse transcribed, the sequencing read expressed TCRB transcripts. The assay was immunoSEQ multiplex PCR, and TCRdb's table has in-frame clones only and misses some. The top ten clones hold 0.62% of a sample with fewer than 200,000 clones, more than 10% of them seen once. Trimming cost V 4 bases and J 5 bases; bases outside gene matches: 9. Germline V gene lookup returns CDR1 SGDLS and CDR2 YYNGEE. The CDR3 covers 16 residues. In this sample, this clone turned up a few times.

The sequence came from a young woman in good health. Material for sequencing was central memory CD4+ T cells from blood. This sequence joins TRBV9 and TRBJ2-3, with 11 bases matching TRBD2. CDR3 sequence: CASSLSGRAGGDTQYF. In DNA form, the CDR3 reads TGTGCCAGCAGCCTTAGCGGGAGGGCCGGTGGAGATACGCAGTATTTT.